The 7 T cell receptor beta chains reported below all come from one sample, sequenced in a study of beta chain features in type 1 diabetes. cDNA synthesis used the whole RNA isolate, giving expressed TCRB sequences. TCRdb's copy holds only in-frame clones and misses some; the assay was immunoSEQ multiplex PCR. The data show under 900,000 clones, roughly 15% seen once. Sequencing input: naive CD4+ T cells from blood. These receptors all stem from a woman between 18 and 29 years old in good health.

This clone was seen more than once but under ten times. The chain carries TRBV15 and TRBJ2-1; no clear D. Trimming took 1 base from V and 4 from J, leaving 11 bases between them. The CDR3 is 15 amino acids. Looked up from germline, CDR1 is LNHNV and CDR2 is YYDKDF (reference sequence). The CDR3 spells CATSRVLDKYNEQFF. The CDR3 coding sequence is TGTGCCACCAGCAGAGTCCTCGACAAATACAATGAGCAGTTCTTC. The full variable domain, its missing parts supplied by reference TRBV15 and TRBJ2-1, is DAMVIQNPRYQVTQFGKPVTLSCSQTLNHNVMYWYQQKSSQAPKLLFHYYDKDFNNEADTPDNFQSRRPNTSFCFLDIRSPGLGDTAMYLCATSRVLDKYNEQFFGPGTRLTVL.

The chain carries TRBV10-3 and TRBJ2-2; 7 positions agree with TRBD2. CDR3 length: 14 amino acids. The V gene end was trimmed by 8 bases and the J gene end by 3 bases; junction bases not matched to a gene: 6. Germline CDR1 and CDR2: ENHRY and SYGVKD. The CDR3 DNA is TGTGCCATCGGCGGGAGAAAGGACACCGGGGAGCTGTTTTTT. Protein sequence: CAIGGRKDTGELFF.

This clone was seen only a few times. The rearrangement uses TRBV6-6 and TRBJ2-7, with 8 bases lining up with TRBD2. The CDR3 totals 14 residues. The germline gives CDR1 MNHNY, CDR2 SVGAGI (reference sequence). Trimming at V came to 3 bases and at J to 2 bases, leaving 3 bases not matched to a gene. The CDR3 DNA follows: TGTGCCAGCAGTTATGGTAGCGGGGCCTACGAGCAGTACTTC. Translation: CASSYGSGAYEQYF.

The chain employs TRBV27 and TRBJ2-7; 7 positions match TRBD2. With V trimmed by 6 bases and J by 9 bases, 11 bases remained unmatched. Per germline, CDR1 MNHEY and CDR2 SMNVEV (reference sequence). This CDR3 contains 13 residues. CDR3: CASRGLLETWQYF. For the CDR3, the DNA is TGTGCCAGCAGGGGACTACTAGAGACCTGGCAGTACTTC.

The chain links TRBV27 to TRBJ2-5, with D hard to call. V was cut by 7 bases and J by 0 bases, with 9 bases left in between. Germline loops: CDR1 MNHEY, CDR2 SMNVEV (reference sequence). The CDR3 loop spans 13 amino acids. CDR3 nucleotides: TGTGCCAGCACCGACTCGTACCAAGAGACCCAGTACTTC. It encodes CASTDSYQETQYF.

The chain recombines TRBV4-2 with TRBJ2-1, with 12 bases aligning to TRBD2. Trimming removed 4 bases from V and 0 bases from J; junction bases left unmatched: 19. Germline CDR1 is LGHNA and CDR2 is YNFKEQ. The CDR3 has 22 amino acids. The CDR3 region is CASSPGGASGRASVSSYNEQFF. The CDR3, as DNA: TGTGCCAGCAGCCCGGGCGGGGCTAGCGGGAGGGCCTCTGTGAGCTCCTACAATGAGCAGTTCTTC.

The chain has TRBV6-5 and TRBJ1-2; TRBD1 is a possible D gene (6 bases). Between the trimmed V and J ends, which lost 5 bases and 0 bases, there was a span of 7 bases. Germline values: CDR1 MNHEY, CDR2 SVGAGI. CDR3 length equals 13 residues. The CDR3 loop is CASSRDTNYGYTF. The CDR3 nucleotides read TGTGCCAGCAGTCGGGACACTAACTATGGCTACACCTTC.